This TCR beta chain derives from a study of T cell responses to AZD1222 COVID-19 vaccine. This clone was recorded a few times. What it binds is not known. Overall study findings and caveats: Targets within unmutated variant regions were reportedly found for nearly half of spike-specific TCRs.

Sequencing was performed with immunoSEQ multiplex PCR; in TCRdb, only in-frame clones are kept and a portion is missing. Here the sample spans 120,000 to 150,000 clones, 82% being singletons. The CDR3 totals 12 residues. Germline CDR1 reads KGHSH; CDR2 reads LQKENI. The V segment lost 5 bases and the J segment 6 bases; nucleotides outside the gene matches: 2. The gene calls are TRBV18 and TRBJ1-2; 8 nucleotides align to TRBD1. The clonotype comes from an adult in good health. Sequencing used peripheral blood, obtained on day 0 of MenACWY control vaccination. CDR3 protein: CASSLGQDGYTF. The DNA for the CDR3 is TGTGCCAGCTCATTGGGACAGGATGGCTACACCTTC.